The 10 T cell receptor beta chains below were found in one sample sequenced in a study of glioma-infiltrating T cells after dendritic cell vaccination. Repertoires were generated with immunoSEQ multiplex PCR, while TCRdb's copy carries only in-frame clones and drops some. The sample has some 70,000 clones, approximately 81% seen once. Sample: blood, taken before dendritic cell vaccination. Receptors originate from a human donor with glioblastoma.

CDR3 residues: CASSTLTGGNEKLFF. The CDR3 bases are TGTGCCAGCAGTACACTCACAGGGGGGAATGAAAAACTGTTTTTT. This sequence joins TRBV27 and TRBJ1-4; 8 positions agree with TRBD1. The germline gives CDR1 MNHEY, CDR2 SMNVEV (reference sequence). The CDR3 has 15 residues. The junction had 7 bases not matched to a gene; V was cut back by 5 bases and J by 5 bases. The variable domain in full, completed from reference TRBV27 and TRBJ1-4, reads EAQVTQNPRYLITVTGKKLTVTCSQNMNHEYMSWYRQDPGLGLRQIYYSMNVEVTDKGDVPEGYKVSRKEKRNFPLILESPSPNQTSLYFCASSTLTGGNEKLFFGSGTQLSVL.

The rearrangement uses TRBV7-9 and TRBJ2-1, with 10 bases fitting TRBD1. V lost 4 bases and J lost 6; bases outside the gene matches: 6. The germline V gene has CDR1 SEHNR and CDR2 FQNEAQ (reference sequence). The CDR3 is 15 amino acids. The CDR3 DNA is TGTGCCAGCAGCTCTCCCGGGACAGGGGTCAATGAGCAGTTCTTC. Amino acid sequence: CASSSPGTGVNEQFF.

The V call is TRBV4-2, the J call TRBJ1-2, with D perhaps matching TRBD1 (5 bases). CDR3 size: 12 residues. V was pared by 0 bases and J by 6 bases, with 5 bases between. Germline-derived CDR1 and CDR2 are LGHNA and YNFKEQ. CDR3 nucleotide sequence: TGTGCCAGCAGCCAAGAAGGGGATGGCTACACCTTC. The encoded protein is CASSQEGDGYTF.

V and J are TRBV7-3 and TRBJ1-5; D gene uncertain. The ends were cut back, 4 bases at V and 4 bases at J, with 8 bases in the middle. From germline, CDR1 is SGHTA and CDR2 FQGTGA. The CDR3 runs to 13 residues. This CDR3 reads CASSSGLNQPQHF. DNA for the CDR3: TGTGCCAGCAGCTCCGGGTTAAATCAGCCCCAGCATTTT. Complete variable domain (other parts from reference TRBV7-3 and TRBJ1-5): GAGVSQTPSNKVTEKGKYVELRCDPISGHTALYWYRQSLGQGPEFLIYFQGTGAADDSGLPNDRFFAVRPEGSVSTLKIQRTERGDSAVYLCASSSGLNQPQHFGDGTRLSIL.

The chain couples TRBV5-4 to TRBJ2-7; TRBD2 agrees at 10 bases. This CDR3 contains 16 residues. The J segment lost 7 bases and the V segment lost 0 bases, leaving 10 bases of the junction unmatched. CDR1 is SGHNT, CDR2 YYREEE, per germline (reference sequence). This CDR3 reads CASSLGTSGVPLEQYF. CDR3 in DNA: TGTGCCAGCAGCTTGGGAACTAGCGGGGTTCCTTTGGAGCAGTACTTC.

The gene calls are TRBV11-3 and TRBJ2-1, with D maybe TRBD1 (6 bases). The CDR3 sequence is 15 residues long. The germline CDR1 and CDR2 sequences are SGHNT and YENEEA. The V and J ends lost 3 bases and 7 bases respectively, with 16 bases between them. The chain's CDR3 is CASSLWAGEVNEQFF. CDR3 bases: TGTGCCAGCAGCTTGTGGGCAGGGGAAGTGAATGAGCAGTTCTTC.

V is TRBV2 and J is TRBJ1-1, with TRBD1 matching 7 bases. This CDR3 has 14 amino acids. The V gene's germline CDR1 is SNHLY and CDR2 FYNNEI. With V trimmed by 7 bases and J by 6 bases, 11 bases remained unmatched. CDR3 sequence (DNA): TGTGCCAGCAATCAACAGGGGAGTGGCGCTGAAGCTTTCTTT. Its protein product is CASNQQGSGAEAFF.

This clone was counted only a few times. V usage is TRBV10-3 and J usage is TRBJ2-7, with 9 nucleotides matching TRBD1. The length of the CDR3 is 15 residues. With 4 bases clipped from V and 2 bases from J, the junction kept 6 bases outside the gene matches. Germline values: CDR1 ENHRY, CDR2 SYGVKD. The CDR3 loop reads CAISAAGTGPYEQYF. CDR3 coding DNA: TGTGCCATCAGTGCTGCCGGGACAGGGCCCTACGAGCAGTACTTC.

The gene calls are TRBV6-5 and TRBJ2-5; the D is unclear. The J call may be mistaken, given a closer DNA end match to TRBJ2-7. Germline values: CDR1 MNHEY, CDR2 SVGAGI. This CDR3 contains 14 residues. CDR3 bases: TGTGCCAGCAGGACCCTACAGAATTCCTACGAGCAGTACTTC. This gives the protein CASRTLQNSYEQYF.

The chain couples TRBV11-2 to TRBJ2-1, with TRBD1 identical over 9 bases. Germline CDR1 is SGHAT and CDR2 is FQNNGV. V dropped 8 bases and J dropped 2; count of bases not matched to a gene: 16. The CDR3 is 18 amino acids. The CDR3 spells CASAGQGISESPYNEQFF. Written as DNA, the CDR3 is TGTGCCAGCGCCGGACAGGGGATTAGCGAGTCCCCCTACAATGAGCAGTTCTTC.